This T cell receptor beta chain appears in the sequencing data of a study of OX40 agonist ivuxolimab in advanced cancers. Produced via immunoSEQ multiplex PCR; TCRdb's table is partial and in-frame only. This table holds more than 45,000 clones, 80% to 90% found once. The germline gives CDR1 MDHEN, CDR2 SYDVKM. The CDR3 covers 16 residues. V lost 11 bases, J lost 4 bases, and 24 bases lay in between. This chain links TRBV28 with TRBJ1-3; D is possibly TRBD1 (6 bases). This receptor was taken from an adult with an advanced solid tumor such as melanoma, head and neck, liver or kidney cancer. Here the sequenced sample was CD4+ or CD8+ T cells sorted from blood, taken in a trial of the OX40 agonist ivuxolimab. The chain's CDR3 is CAALRRGELIGNTIYF. The CDR3 nucleotides are TGTGCCGCCCTCAGGAGGGGGGAGCTTATAGGAAACACCATATATTTT.